Listed below are T cell receptor beta chains from one sample, sequenced in a study of cytomegalovirus exposure and HLA in healthy donors. Method: immunoSEQ multiplex PCR; TCRdb's copy keeps in-frame clones and lacks some. The sample has fewer than 90,000 clones, around 94% seen once; the top ten hold approximately 2%. The sample consisted of PBMCs. The receptors stem from a woman aged 18-30 years in good health and CMV-seronegative. CDR3s include the opening cysteine and the closing phenylalanine or tryptophan. A D gene is named only where the DNA matches it firmly. Clone size is shown for a subset of rows, as once, few, many or a class of expanded clone.

v_call: TRBV28
j_call: TRBJ1-5
clone_size: NA
d_call: TRBD1
cdr3_nt: TGTGCCAGCAGTACTATCGGACAGGGGACTAGCAATCAGCCCCAGCATTTT
cdr3_aa: CASSTIGQGTSNQPQHF

v_call: TRBV6-5
j_call: TRBJ2-7
clone_size: NA
d_call: TRBD1
cdr3_nt: TGTGCCAGCTTACAGACCGGGACAGGAGGCGAGCAGTACTTC
cdr3_aa: CASLQTGTGGEQYF

v_call: TRBV19
j_call: TRBJ2-1
clone_size: NA
d_call: TRBD2
cdr3_nt: TGTGCCTGCGGGGGGCCCTACAATGAGCAGTTCTTC
cdr3_aa: CACGGPYNEQFF

v_call: TRBV5-4
j_call: TRBJ2-7
clone_size: NA
d_call: TRBD1
cdr3_nt: TGTGCCAGCAGGGGACAGGGGGAAGGCTACGAGCAGTACTTC
cdr3_aa: CASRGQGEGYEQYF

v_call: TRBV6-5
j_call: TRBJ2-7
clone_size: NA
d_call: NA
cdr3_nt: TGTGCCAGCGCACCGGGGTCTGGCGAGCAGTACTTC
cdr3_aa: CASAPGSGEQYF

v_call: TRBV30
j_call: TRBJ2-2
clone_size: NA
d_call: NA
cdr3_nt: TGTGCCTGGAGCCTGGCGGCCCAGGGGGAGCTGTTTTTT
cdr3_aa: CAWSLAAQGELFF

v_call: TRBV5-1
j_call: TRBJ2-7
clone_size: once
d_call: TRBD1
cdr3_nt: TGCGCCAGCAGCAGTGGACAGGGCGACTACGAGCAGTACTTC
cdr3_aa: CASSSGQGDYEQYF

v_call: TRBV18
j_call: TRBJ2-2
clone_size: once
d_call: NA
cdr3_nt: TGTGCCAGCTCACCTCAACAGGTGGAGTCCACCGGGGAGCTGTTTTTT
cdr3_aa: CASSPQQVESTGELFF

v_call: TRBV11-2
j_call: TRBJ2-1
clone_size: NA
d_call: NA
cdr3_nt: TGTGCCAGCAGCTTAGATGGAGGGCGGCTAGCGAGTTACAATGAGCAGTTCTTC
cdr3_aa: CASSLDGGRLASYNEQFF

v_call: TRBV27
j_call: TRBJ1-5
clone_size: NA
d_call: NA
cdr3_nt: TGTGCCAGCAGTTTAATGGGGGCGGTCGATCAGCCCCAGCATTTT
cdr3_aa: CASSLMGAVDQPQHF

v_call: TRBV7-2
j_call: TRBJ2-3
clone_size: NA
d_call: NA
cdr3_nt: TGTGCCAGCAGCCGAAATCGACTGGACGGGACTAGCACAGATACGCAGTATTTT
cdr3_aa: CASSRNRLDGTSTDTQYF

v_call: TRBV2
j_call: TRBJ2-5
clone_size: NA
d_call: NA
cdr3_nt: TGTGCCAGCAGTGAAAAGTGGGATAGAGCGGTTGGGGAGACCCAGTACTTC
cdr3_aa: CASSEKWDRAVGETQYF

v_call: TRBV7-3
j_call: TRBJ2-1
clone_size: NA
d_call: NA
cdr3_nt: TGTGCCAGCAGCCCTTCCAGGGTCCTCTACAATGAGCAGTTCTTC
cdr3_aa: CASSPSRVLYNEQFF

v_call: TRBV11-3
j_call: TRBJ2-5
clone_size: NA
d_call: TRBD1
cdr3_nt: TGTGCCAGCAGCTCCCGGACAGGGGAGGGAGAGACCCAGTACTTC
cdr3_aa: CASSSRTGEGETQYF

v_call: TRBV5-1
j_call: TRBJ2-7
clone_size: NA
d_call: TRBD2
cdr3_nt: TGCGCCAGCAGCTTGGCGGGGGGAACAATGATCTACGAGCAGTACTTC
cdr3_aa: CASSLAGGTMIYEQYF

v_call: TRBV5-1
j_call: TRBJ1-2
clone_size: NA
d_call: NA
cdr3_nt: TGCGCCAGCAGAGTTACGTACCGTCCGGGACTGCGCATCTATGGCTACACCTTC
cdr3_aa: CASRVTYRPGLRIYGYTF

v_call: TRBV10-2
j_call: TRBJ2-7
clone_size: NA
d_call: TRBD1
cdr3_nt: TGCGCCAGCAGTACCGGGACAGGGGGTTCCTACGAGCAGTACTTC
cdr3_aa: CASSTGTGGSYEQYF

v_call: TRBV6-1
j_call: TRBJ2-7
clone_size: NA
d_call: NA
cdr3_nt: TGTGCCAGCAGTCTCAGGGTAGGCGAGCAGTACTTC
cdr3_aa: CASSLRVGEQYF

v_call: TRBV5-1
j_call: TRBJ1-2
clone_size: NA
d_call: NA
cdr3_nt: TGCGCCAGCAGCTTGGGTGACAGCAACTATGGCTACACCTTC
cdr3_aa: CASSLGDSNYGYTF

v_call: TRBV6-5
j_call: TRBJ2-7
clone_size: NA
d_call: TRBD2
cdr3_nt: TGTGCCAGCGAGGCGGGAGATACCTACGAGCAGTACTTC
cdr3_aa: CASEAGDTYEQYF